The entry that follows covers one TCR beta chain sequence. The length of the CDR3 is 14 residues. CDR1 MNHEY and CDR2 SVGEGT come from the germline V gene. Trimming removed 5 bases at V and 5 bases at J, with 13 bases between. Assay: immunoSEQ multiplex PCR; the TCRdb copy retains only in-frame clones and omits some. Counted here are approximately 180,000 clones, 94% occurring once; the ten biggest clones make up 1.1% to 1.5%. This record belongs to a study of control samples from healthy donors and cancer patients. The genes are TRBV6-2 or TRBV6-3 and TRBJ1-5, with D possibly being TRBD1 (5 bases). Sequenced material: blood. The receptor was derived from a woman aged 18-29 years in good health. In nucleotides, the CDR3 is TGTGCCAGCAGTGCGGACATCACTTATCAGCCCCAGCATTTT. Translated, it gives CASSADITYQPQHF.